The clone carrying this TCR beta chain was recorded many times. The antigen remains undetermined. The data stem from a study of T-cell reconstitution after alpha-beta-depleted transplantation in children. Overall study findings and caveats: Expanded graft clones, several hundred of them, were reportedly the source of alpha-beta T cells about two months after transplant. Diversity and T-cell counts at one year after transplant derived mostly from new T cells.

Trimming shortened V by 7 bases and J by 4 bases, and 16 bases separated the two germline ends. The CDR3 sequence is 14 residues long. The authors prepared the TCRbeta library with unique molecular identifiers. TCRdb recomputed calls from the PCR reads with MiXCR, one row per CDR3 protein. The table lists almost 250,000 distinct CDR3 sequences, about 23% of them singletons. The chain joins TRBV12-3 or TRBV12-4 to TRBJ1-1; TRBD1 might be the D (6 bases). Sequences were derived from PBMCs, sampled before TCRalphabeta/CD19-depleted stem cell transplant. The TCR originated in a girl between 2 and 10 years old with Fanconi anemia, due to receive a stem cell transplant. Here the CDR3 DNA reads TGTGCCAGCACCCCTACAGGGTTCGCCACTGAAGCTTTCTTT. Encoded protein: CASTPTGFATEAFF.